This passage covers 16 T cell receptor beta chains from one sample sequenced in a study of CD8 T cells in Susac syndrome (dated by TCRdb to between 2018 and 2021). The library was made by the immunoSEQ multiplex PCR assay. RNA was extracted using the RNeasy kit, and roughly 0.45 to 1 ug of the RNA was reverse transcribed with random hexamers. The public reads were reanalyzed by TCRdb: fastp trimming at Q25, MiXCR alignment, in-frame beta chains only. Each CDR3 protein appears once, grouped with its most common genes and DNA. The sample includes 400,000 to 550,000 distinct CDR3 sequences, with more than 80% observed a single time. The ten top clones hold under 0.15% of the sample. The specimen was CD8+ T cells from PBMCs. Every receptor here comes from a human donor with multiple sclerosis.

The CDR3 loop reads CASSQDPNTGELFF. The CDR3 DNA follows: TGTGCCAGCAGTCAGGACCCGAACACCGGGGAGCTGTTTTTT. The chain couples TRBV25-1 to TRBJ2-2; D is undetermined. This CDR3 has 14 amino acids. Between the trimmed V and J ends, which lost 5 bases and 0 bases, there was a span of 7 bases. From germline, CDR1 is MGHDK and CDR2 SYGVNS.

The V gene is TRBV5-4, the J gene TRBJ2-1, with a tentative D call TRBD2 (5 bases). In germline, CDR1 is SGHNT, CDR2 YYREEE (reference sequence). V lost 0 bases to trimming and J lost 7 bases, with 8 bases between them. The CDR3 covers 13 residues. Written as DNA, the CDR3 is TGTGCCAGCAGCTTGGATCTAGCTAATGAGCAGTTCTTC. This sequence encodes CASSLDLANEQFF. The full variable domain, completed using reference TRBV5-4 and TRBJ2-1, is ETGVTQSPTHLIKTRGQQVTLRCSSQSGHNTVSWYQQALGQGPQFIFQYYREEENGRGNFPPRFSGLQFPNYSSELNVNALELDDSALYLCASSLDLANEQFFGPGTRLTVL.

This chain links TRBV11-2 with TRBJ1-2, with a tentative D call TRBD1 (5 bases). Trimming left V 1 base short and J 8 bases short, with 11 bases between. The germline V gene encodes CDR1 SGHAT and CDR2 FQNNGV. The CDR3 totals 13 residues. CDR3 sequence: CASSLGLEGGYTF. The CDR3 region has the DNA TGTGCCAGCAGCTTAGGCCTAGAGGGGGGCTACACCTTC.

This chain connects TRBV7-6 to TRBJ2-7; 7 nucleotides agree with TRBD1. With 5 bases clipped from V and 2 bases from J, the junction kept 12 bases outside the gene matches. Germline assignment: CDR1 SGHVS and CDR2 FNYEAQ. CDR3 size: 16 residues. The CDR3 here is CASSPLGTDKTYEQYF. The CDR3 bases are TGTGCCAGCAGCCCCCTGGGGACAGACAAAACCTACGAGCAGTACTTC.

The chain links TRBV15 to TRBJ1-1; no reliable D call. CDR1 and CDR2 from the germline V gene are LNHNV and YYDKDF (reference sequence). There are 13 residues in the CDR3. Between the trimmed V and J ends, which lost 1 base and 0 bases, there was a span of 3 bases. The CDR3 sequence: CATSRAVNTEAFF. The CDR3, as DNA: TGTGCCACCAGCAGAGCCGTGAACACTGAAGCTTTCTTT.

The rearrangement uses TRBV7-9 and TRBJ2-6; D is uncertain. The CDR3 extends over 14 amino acids. Germline CDR1 and CDR2: SEHNR and FQNEAQ (reference sequence). The ends were cut back, 5 bases at V and 0 bases at J, with 5 bases in the middle. CDR3 sequence (DNA): TGTGCCAGCAGCCCCGACTCTGGGGCCAACGTCCTGACTTTC. This encodes CASSPDSGANVLTF.

The V and J genes are TRBV7-9 and TRBJ1-2; 8 nucleotides align to TRBD1. V trimming: 3 bases; J trimming: 3 bases; junction bases outside the gene matches: 3. Germline CDR1 reads SEHNR; CDR2 reads FQNEAQ (reference sequence). The length of the CDR3 is 14 residues. The DNA for the CDR3 is TGTGCCAGCAGCTTTGGACAGGGCCACTATGGCTACACCTTC. Its protein product is CASSFGQGHYGYTF.

In DNA form, the CDR3 reads TGCGCCAGCAGCCAAGCTTGGGGCGGAAACACCATATATTTT. It yields the protein CASSQAWGGNTIYF. The J gene is TRBJ1-3, the V gene TRBV4-1, with D tentatively TRBD1 (5 bases). CDR3 length: 14 residues. V was clipped by 1 base and J by 4 bases, with 8 bases between them. Per the germline V gene, CDR1 is MGHRA and CDR2 is YSYEKL.

This rearrangement joins TRBV27 to TRBJ2-7, with TRBD1 matching over 10 bases. CDR3 length: 17 residues. V lost 3 bases, J lost 2 bases, and 10 bases stayed unmatched. Germline loops: CDR1 MNHEY, CDR2 SMNVEV (reference sequence). The CDR3 region is CASSLSGQGRRAYEQYF. The CDR3 bases are TGTGCCAGCAGTTTGTCGGGACAGGGGAGAAGGGCCTACGAGCAGTACTTC.

The chain combines TRBV5-4 with TRBJ1-2; D is unresolved. The CDR3 totals 14 residues. The germline CDR1 and CDR2 sequences are SGHNT and YYREEE (reference sequence). Trimming took 0 bases from V and 3 from J, leaving 9 bases between them. The CDR3 is CASSLGPAHYGYTF. The CDR3, as DNA: TGTGCCAGCAGCTTGGGACCCGCGCACTATGGCTACACCTTC.

This clonotype was seen just once. V and J are TRBV27 and TRBJ2-3; 14 positions agree with TRBD2. Unmatched junction bases numbered 8, after V lost 5 bases and J lost 4 bases. Germline V gene data show CDR1 as MNHEY and CDR2 as SMNVEV (reference sequence). There are 17 residues in the CDR3. Written as DNA, the CDR3 is TGTGCCAGCAGTCCGATGACTAGCGGGAGGGCCCCAGATACGCAGTATTTT. Protein product: CASSPMTSGRAPDTQYF.

The chain carries TRBV25-1 and TRBJ1-1; the match to TRBD1 covers 8 bases. The V and J ends lost 3 bases and 3 bases, in that order; junction bases with no gene match: 6. Germline V gene sequence: CDR1 MGHDK, CDR2 SYGVNS. The CDR3 spans 15 residues. Written as DNA, the CDR3 is TGTGCCAGCAGTGACTCAGGACAGGGTGACACTGAAGCTTTCTTT. Amino acids: CASSDSGQGDTEAFF.

The genes are TRBV7-3 and TRBJ2-3; no reliable D call. The CDR3 spans 14 residues. Germline CDR1 and CDR2: SGHTA and FQGTGA. Trimming took off 4 bases at V and 4 bases at J, with 12 bases between the two ends. CDR3 loop: CASSSNPDADTQYF. The CDR3 DNA sequence: TGTGCCAGCAGCTCGAACCCCGATGCAGATACGCAGTATTTT.

As DNA, the CDR3 is TGTGCCAGCAGCTTACCTGAACTCCACTCCTACAATGAGCAGTTCTTC. Its protein is CASSLPELHSYNEQFF. The gene calls are TRBV7-9 and TRBJ2-1, with D hard to call. The CDR3 length is 16 residues. The V gene lost 2 bases and the J gene lost 0 bases, with 11 bases spanning the gap. Germline CDR1 reads SEHNR; CDR2 reads FQNEAQ (reference sequence).

The V gene is TRBV20-1, the J gene TRBJ1-1; D call uncertain. The germline gives CDR1 DFQATT, CDR2 SNEGSKA (reference sequence). V was clipped by 0 bases and J by 6 bases, with 14 bases between them. The CDR3 runs 14 residues. This CDR3 is CSARDDGPSAEAFF. DNA of the CDR3: TGCAGTGCTAGAGACGACGGCCCATCAGCTGAAGCTTTCTTT.

The CDR3 coding sequence is TGTGCCAGCAGCTTATTTGAGGGGAACTCGGGCAATGAGCAGTTCTTC. Translating it yields CASSLFEGNSGNEQFF. This rearrangement joins TRBV7-6 to TRBJ2-1, with D perhaps assigned TRBD1 or TRBD2 (5 bases each). CDR3 length: 16 residues. The germline gives CDR1 SGHVS, CDR2 FNYEAQ. V gave up 2 bases and J gave up 6 bases, with 17 bases separating them.